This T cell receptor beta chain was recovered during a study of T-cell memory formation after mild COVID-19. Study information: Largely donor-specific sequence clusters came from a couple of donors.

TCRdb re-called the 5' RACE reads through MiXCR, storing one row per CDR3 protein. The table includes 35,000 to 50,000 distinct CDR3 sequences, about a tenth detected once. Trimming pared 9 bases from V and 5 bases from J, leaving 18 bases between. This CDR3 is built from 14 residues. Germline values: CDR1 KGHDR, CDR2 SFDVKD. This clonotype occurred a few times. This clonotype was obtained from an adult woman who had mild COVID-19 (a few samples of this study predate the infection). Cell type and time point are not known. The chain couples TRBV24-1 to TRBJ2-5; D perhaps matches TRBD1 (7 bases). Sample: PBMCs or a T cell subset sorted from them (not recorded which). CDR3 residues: CATGASRGVETQYF. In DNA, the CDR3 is TGTGCCACCGGAGCGTCCAGGGGGGTGGAGACCCAGTACTTC.